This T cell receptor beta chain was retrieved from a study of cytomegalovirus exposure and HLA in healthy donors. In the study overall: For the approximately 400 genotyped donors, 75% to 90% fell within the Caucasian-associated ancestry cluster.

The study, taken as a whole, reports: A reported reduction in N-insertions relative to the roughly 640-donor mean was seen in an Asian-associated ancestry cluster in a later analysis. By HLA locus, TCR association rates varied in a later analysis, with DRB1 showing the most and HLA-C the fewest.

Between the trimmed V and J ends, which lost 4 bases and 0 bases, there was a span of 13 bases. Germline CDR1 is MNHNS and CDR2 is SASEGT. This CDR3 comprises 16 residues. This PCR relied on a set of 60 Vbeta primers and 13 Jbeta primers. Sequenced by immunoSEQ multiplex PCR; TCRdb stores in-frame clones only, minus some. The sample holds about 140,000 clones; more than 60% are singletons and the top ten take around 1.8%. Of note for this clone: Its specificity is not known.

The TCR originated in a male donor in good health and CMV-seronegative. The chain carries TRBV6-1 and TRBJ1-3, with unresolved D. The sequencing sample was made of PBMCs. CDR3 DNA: TGTGCCAGCAGTGGGCCCTCAACGGGCTCTGGAAACACCATATATTTT. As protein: CASSGPSTGSGNTIYF.